These 18 T cell receptor beta chains were sequenced from one sample in a study of PD-L1 blockade in urothelial cancer. The repertoire was sequenced with immunoSEQ multiplex PCR; TCRdb's copy has only in-frame clones and lacks some. The sample has approximately 41,000 clones; 85% are singletons. Regarding time point: pretreatment peripheral blood. The starting material was PBMCs, obtained around atezolizumab (anti-PD-L1) treatment. All receptors come from an elderly man with urothelial cancer.

The V and J genes are TRBV9 and TRBJ2-7; perhaps TRBD2 as D (6 bases). The V gene's germline CDR1 is SGDLS and CDR2 YYNGEE. This CDR3 spans 14 amino acids. The ends were cut back, 4 bases at V and 7 bases at J, with 18 bases in the middle. This chain's CDR3 is CASSTGDFLGEQYF. Written as DNA, the CDR3 is TGTGCCAGCAGCACGGGGGACTTTTTAGGGGAGCAGTACTTC.

The chain is built from TRBV18 and TRBJ1-1; D gene unclear. CDR3 length: 13 amino acids. The ends were cut back, 3 bases at V and 0 bases at J, with 5 bases in the middle. From germline, CDR1 is KGHSH and CDR2 LQKENI. The CDR3 coding sequence is TGTGCCAGCTCACCGTATCTGAACACTGAAGCTTTCTTT. This sequence encodes CASSPYLNTEAFF.

The chain links TRBV9 to TRBJ2-1, with 10 nucleotides matching TRBD1. The CDR3 length is 15 residues. Germline values: CDR1 SGDLS, CDR2 YYNGEE. Trimming took 3 bases from V and 3 from J; bases not matched to a gene: 3. CDR3 in amino acids: CASSEGQGYYNEQFF. The CDR3 DNA reads TGTGCCAGCAGCGAGGGACAGGGGTACTACAATGAGCAGTTCTTC. Combining the CDR3 with reference TRBV9 and TRBJ2-1 gives the whole variable domain DSGVTQTPKHLITATGQRVTLRCSPRSGDLSVYWYQQSLDQGLQFLIQYYNGEERAKGNILERFSAQQFPDLHSELNLSSLELGDSALYFCASSEGQGYYNEQFFGPGTRLTVL.

The chain has TRBV4-1 and TRBJ1-1; the D gene is possibly TRBD1 (6 bases). CDR1 is MGHRA, CDR2 YSYEKL, per germline. The CDR3 sequence is 17 residues long. V was clipped by 0 bases and J by 4 bases, with 18 bases between them. CDR3 DNA sequence: TGCGCCAGCAGCCAAGATCGAGGAGGGGGGGCTGGCACTGAAGCTTTCTTT. Translating gives CASSQDRGGGAGTEAFF.

This clone was detected only once. CDR3 amino acids: CASSRTVFSYEQYF. The DNA for the CDR3 is TGTGCCAGCAGCCGAACAGTATTCTCCTACGAGCAGTACTTC. The chain links TRBV7-8 to TRBJ2-7; D call uncertain. Trimming left V 5 bases short and J 0 bases short, with 11 bases between. The CDR3 has 14 amino acids. Per germline, CDR1 SGHVS and CDR2 FQNEAQ. Variable domain in full (rest from reference TRBV7-8 and TRBJ2-7): GAGVSQSPRYKVAKRGQDVALRCDPISGHVSLFWYQQALGQGPEFLTYFQNEAQLDKSGLPSDRFFAERPEGSVSTLKIQRTQQEDSAVYLCASSRTVFSYEQYFGPGTRLTVT.

V and J are TRBV7-9 and TRBJ1-2; TRBD1 matches 10 bases. This CDR3 contains 16 residues. Germline CDR1 reads SEHNR; CDR2 reads FQNEAQ (reference sequence). J was trimmed by 2 bases and V by 7 bases; bases with no gene match: 10. CDR3 region: CASTRQGAGGNYGYTF. Here the CDR3 DNA reads TGTGCCAGCACACGACAGGGGGCGGGTGGAAACTATGGCTACACCTTC. Variable domain in full (rest from reference TRBV7-9 and TRBJ1-2): DTGVSQNPRHKITKRGQNVTFRCDPISEHNRLYWYRQTLGQGPEFLTYFQNEAQLEKSRLLSDRFSAERPKGSFSTLEIQRTEQGDSAMYLCASTRQGAGGNYGYTFGSGTRLTVV.

The chain couples TRBV27 to TRBJ2-7; 10 bases align to TRBD2. V lost 5 bases, J lost 3 bases, and 4 bases stayed unmatched. The germline gives CDR1 MNHEY, CDR2 SMNVEV (reference sequence). CDR3 length: 14 amino acids. The CDR3 DNA reads as TGTGCCAGCAGTCGGACTAGCGGTTTCTACGAGCAGTACTTC. Amino acids: CASSRTSGFYEQYF.

The chain joins TRBV4-1 to TRBJ2-3; 7 positions agree with TRBD2. The CDR3 runs to 17 residues. V gave up 0 bases and J gave up 4 bases; unmatched junction bases: 10. Germline-derived CDR1 and CDR2 are MGHRA and YSYEKL. CDR3 region: CASSQDLSGGWADTQYF. The CDR3 bases are TGCGCCAGCAGCCAAGATCTTTCGGGAGGATGGGCAGATACGCAGTATTTT.

The rearrangement joins TRBV9 to TRBJ2-7, with 8 bases lining up with TRBD2. V was pared by 2 bases and J by 7 bases, with 5 bases of the junction left unmatched. The germline gives CDR1 SGDLS, CDR2 YYNGEE. The CDR3 loop spans 13 amino acids. CDR3 DNA: TGTGCCAGCAGCGTGGGACTAGATCGGGAGCAGTACTTC. It is translated as CASSVGLDREQYF.

The chain uses TRBV9 and TRBJ1-3; D is uncertain. The CDR3 sequence is 13 residues long. The V and J ends lost 3 bases and 1 base respectively, with 5 bases between them. The germline V gene encodes CDR1 SGDLS and CDR2 YYNGEE. This CDR3 is CASSAGSGNTIYF. As DNA, the CDR3 is TGTGCCAGCAGCGCGGGGTCTGGAAACACCATATATTTT.

This clone was seen only once. This chain links TRBV10-3 with TRBJ2-5; no clear D gene. This CDR3 is built from 14 residues. Trimming removed 6 bases from V and 5 bases from J, with 16 bases in between. Germline V lookup: CDR1 ENHRY, CDR2 SYGVKD. CDR3 sequence reads: CAIRSGPVGETQYF. CDR3 DNA sequence: TGTGCCATCAGGTCGGGTCCCGTTGGGGAGACCCAGTACTTC.

The CDR3 loop is CASSLDRGGTQYF. The DNA for the CDR3 is TGTGCCAGCAGCTTAGATCGGGGTGGGACCCAGTACTTC. The chain recombines TRBV11-2 with TRBJ2-5; the D gene is possibly TRBD2 (5 bases). CDR3 length: 13 amino acids. V lost 0 bases to trimming and J lost 7 bases, with 9 bases between them. CDR1 and CDR2 (germline): SGHAT, FQNNGV.

The V call is TRBV7-9, the J call TRBJ2-1; the match to TRBD1 covers 10 bases. The CDR3 is made up of 14 amino acids. V was pared by 5 bases and J by 9 bases, with 7 bases of the junction left unmatched. Germline lookup yields CDR1 SEHNR and CDR2 FQNEAQ (reference sequence). The CDR3 loop is CASSRGQGIIEQFF. CDR3 coding DNA: TGTGCCAGCAGCAGGGGACAGGGGATCATTGAGCAGTTCTTC.

The genes are TRBV19 and TRBJ1-2, with 7 bases identical to TRBD1. The CDR3 is 15 residues long. Germline-derived CDR1 and CDR2 are LNHDA and SQIVND (reference sequence). V dropped 3 bases and J dropped 1; count of bases not matched to a gene: 5. The CDR3 DNA follows: TGTGCCAGTAGTATCGGGACAGATATTAACTATGGCTACACCTTC. As protein: CASSIGTDINYGYTF.

The rearrangement uses TRBV7-8 and TRBJ1-4; no firm D call. Deletions cut 0 bases from V and 8 bases from J, with 13 bases between. Per the germline V gene, CDR1 is SGHVS and CDR2 is FQNEAQ. The CDR3 loop spans 15 amino acids. CDR3 sequence reads: CASSLAAGMGEKLFF. The CDR3 nucleotides are TGTGCCAGCAGCTTAGCGGCGGGAATGGGGGAAAAACTGTTTTTT.

This clone was seen once. The chain carries TRBV21-1 and TRBJ2-3; the table calls TRBD1, which could not be checked here. TRBV21-1 corresponds to a pseudogene. The CDR3 totals 18 residues. The CDR3 is CASSKALRDRGHTDTQYF. The CDR3 coding sequence is TGTGCCAGCAGCAAAGCGCTTCGGGACAGGGGACACACAGATACGCAGTATTTT.

The J gene is TRBJ2-7, the V gene TRBV7-9, with a tentative D call TRBD2 (6 bases). The ends were cut back, 0 bases at V and 6 bases at J, with 15 bases in the middle. Germline CDR1 SEHNR, CDR2 FQNEAQ (reference sequence). CDR3 length equals 15 residues. CDR3 bases: TGTGCCAGCAGCTTAGCGGGAGGACGATCGGGCGAGCAGTACTTC. Translating it yields CASSLAGGRSGEQYF.

This clone turned up a few times. The gene calls are TRBV7-2 and TRBJ1-1, with a weak D call TRBD1 (5 bases). Per germline, CDR1 SGHTA and CDR2 FQGNSA. V was clipped by 3 bases and J by 4 bases, with 9 bases between them. CDR3 length: 13 residues. CDR3 nucleotides: TGTGCCAGCAGCTTCGGGACTGGCACTGAAGCTTTCTTT. Translation: CASSFGTGTEAFF. Full variable domain (rest looked up from reference TRBV7-2 and TRBJ1-1): GAGVSQSPSNKVTEKGKDVELRCDPISGHTALYWYRQSLGQGLEFLIYFQGNSAPDKSGLPSDRFSAERTGGSVSTLTIQRTQQEDSAVYLCASSFGTGTEAFFGQGTRLTVV.